Each of the 3 T cell receptor beta chains below was sequenced from the same sample in a study of PD-L1 blockade in urothelial cancer. Regarding time point: pretreatment peripheral blood. Produced via immunoSEQ multiplex PCR; TCRdb's table is partial and in-frame only. Found here are about 74,000 clones, 90% of them singletons; the top ten hold around 4.2%. The sample was PBMCs, taken around atezolizumab (anti-PD-L1) treatment. All receptors derive from a man in his 70s with urothelial cancer.

The chain has TRBV6-6 and TRBJ2-1, with 8 bases aligning to TRBD2. Germline lookup yields CDR1 MNHNY and CDR2 SVGAGI (reference sequence). V was pared by 2 bases and J by 6 bases, with 9 bases of the junction left unmatched. The CDR3 extends over 16 amino acids. The CDR3 region is CASSYGAGGPSNEQFF. Here the CDR3 DNA reads TGTGCCAGCAGTTACGGCGCGGGAGGCCCTTCCAATGAGCAGTTCTTC.

Only one count was recorded for this clone. The V gene is TRBV5-1, the J gene TRBJ1-1; 8 nucleotides agree with TRBD1. Per the germline V gene, CDR1 is SGHRS and CDR2 is YFSETQ. There are 14 residues in the CDR3. Trimming cost V 4 bases and J 0 bases; bases outside gene matches: 2. CDR3 nucleotide sequence: TGCGCCAGCAGCCAGGGGGCGGTGAACACTGAAGCTTTCTTT. Its translation is CASSQGAVNTEAFF.

The rearrangement joins TRBV7-3 to TRBJ2-1, with 9 bases matching TRBD1. This CDR3 is built from 15 residues. Per the germline V gene, CDR1 is SGHTA and CDR2 is FQGTGA. The V gene end was trimmed by 4 bases and the J gene end by 1 base; junction bases not matched to a gene: 2. Here the CDR3 reads CASSYDRGSYNEQFF. In nucleotides, the CDR3 is TGTGCCAGCAGCTACGACAGGGGGTCCTACAATGAGCAGTTCTTC.